This entry features one T cell receptor beta chain sequence. The data originate from a study of blood T cell repertoires in COVID-19. Across the whole study: Spain, Italy and the United States supplied samples that represented acute and convalescent COVID-19. Nucleic acid was either cDNA or gDNA, and it came from T cells, B-cell-depleted T cells, or PBMCs.

As originally analysed: From reference gene primer amplification, estimates of nucleated cell counts were derived. Profiled with immunoSEQ multiplex PCR; TCRdb holds only in-frame clones, not every one. Clonal size and the V and J genes are those of that table, whereas D and trimming came from the DNA. In the table there are 100,000 or so clones, roughly nine tenths of which are singletons. Germline lookup yields CDR1 SGHRS and CDR2 YFSETQ. V dropped 3 bases and J dropped 6; count of bases not matched to a gene: 3. The CDR3 is 15 amino acids. This clonotype was obtained from a man between 25 and 39 years old in a cohort sampled during active COVID-19. The V and J genes are TRBV5-1 and TRBJ2-1; 13 positions match TRBD2. The sequencing input was peripheral blood. CDR3 sequence (DNA): TGCGCCAGCAGCTCGGGACTAGCGGGGTCCAATGAGCAGTTCTTC. Amino acids: CASSSGLAGSNEQFF.